The 18 T cell receptor beta chains below come from one sample, sequenced in a study of T cells expressing NK-cell markers. TCRdb re-called the 5' RACE reads; one entry per CDR3 protein, DNA not given. This specimen shows about 180,000 distinct CDR3 sequences; the ten leading clones hold around 21%. Specimen: blood T cells: a sorted CD56 or NKG2C T cell subset, CD4+ or CD8+ T cells, or bulk PBMC T cells (not recorded which). Every receptor here comes from a man aged 18-69 years in good health.

This rearrangement joins TRBV19 to TRBJ2-1; TCRdb lists TRBD1, though no DNA is available to test this call. The CDR3 spans 16 residues. Germline loops: CDR1 LNHDA, CDR2 SQIVND (reference sequence). The CDR3 is CASRPTGMSSYNEQFF.

The rearrangement uses TRBV29-1 and TRBJ1-2. Germline values: CDR1 SQVTM, CDR2 ANQGSEA. There are 11 residues in the CDR3. CDR3 amino acids: CSAESNYGYTF. Variable domain in full (rest from reference TRBV29-1 and TRBJ1-2): SAVISQKPSRDICQRGTSLTIQCQVDSQVTMMFWYRQQPGQSLTLIATANQGSEATYESGFVIDKFPISRPNLTFSTLTVSNMSPEDSSIYLCSAESNYGYTFGSGTRLTVV.

The chain uses TRBV12-3 or TRBV12-4 and TRBJ2-3. The CDR3 runs 13 residues. CDR3 region: CASSAVVTDTQYF.

The rearrangement uses TRBV7-9 and TRBJ1-2; there is no DNA to check the TCRdb D call of TRBD1. Germline loops: CDR1 SEHNR, CDR2 FQNEAQ (reference sequence). CDR3 length: 14 residues. This CDR3 is CASSLGQGAHGYTF.

V is TRBV23-1 and J is TRBJ2-5. TRBV23-1 carries the ORF label, with uncertain function. The CDR3 runs 15 residues. The CDR3 sequence: CASRNLPGCQETQYF.

The rearrangement links TRBV9 to TRBJ2-2; the TCRdb call, TRBD1, lacks DNA for checking. Germline CDR1 SGDLS, CDR2 YYNGEE. The CDR3 extends over 15 amino acids. CDR3 sequence reads: CASSTWGADAGELFF.

The V gene is TRBV11-1, the J gene TRBJ2-7; TCRdb lists TRBD1, though no DNA is available to test this call. Germline-derived CDR1 and CDR2 are SGHAT and FQDESV (reference sequence). The CDR3 loop spans 14 amino acids. CDR3 residues: CASSFTPGQQEQYF. Looking up the rest from reference TRBV11-1 and TRBJ2-7 gives the full variable domain: EAEVAQSPRYKITEKSQAVAFWCDPISGHATLYWYRQILGQGPELLVQFQDESVVDDSQLPKDRFSAERLKGVDSTLKIQPAELGDSAMYLCASSFTPGQQEQYFGPGTRLTVT.

V usage is TRBV6-5 and J usage is TRBJ2-5; TCRdb's D call of TRBD2 is untestable without DNA. Germline V gene sequence: CDR1 MNHEY, CDR2 SVGAGI. The CDR3 sequence is 15 residues long. CDR3: CASSSSGGAGETQYF.

The J gene is TRBJ2-2, the V gene TRBV27; TCRdb returns TRBD1, unconfirmable since there is no DNA. The CDR3 loop spans 14 amino acids. Germline V lookup: CDR1 MNHEY, CDR2 SMNVEV (reference sequence). CDR3 region: CASSWGRATGELFF.

The genes are TRBV28 and TRBJ1-5. The germline V gene has CDR1 MDHEN and CDR2 SYDVKM. The CDR3 extends over 14 amino acids. The CDR3 sequence: CASSLEQQIQPQHF.

The chain combines TRBV7-6 with TRBJ2-2; TCRdb's D call of TRBD1 is untestable without DNA. CDR1 and CDR2 from the germline V gene are SGHVS and FNYEAQ. The CDR3 has 16 residues. This chain's CDR3 is CASSHIVGEGLGELFF.

The rearrangement links TRBV6-1 to TRBJ1-5; TCRdb names TRBD1, which stays unverified in the absence of DNA. Germline lookup yields CDR1 MNHNS and CDR2 SASEGT. The CDR3 totals 18 residues. This CDR3 is CASSEAYRVGSSNQPQHF.

The chain uses TRBV7-9 and TRBJ2-1. CDR3 size: 15 residues. The germline V gene encodes CDR1 SEHNR and CDR2 FQNEAQ (reference sequence). The CDR3 region is CASSLGGGEYNEQFF.

This chain connects TRBV5-1 to TRBJ2-1; TCRdb calls TRBD1, which cannot be checked without DNA. Germline V gene sequence: CDR1 SGHRS, CDR2 YFSETQ. There are 12 residues in the CDR3. Here the CDR3 reads CASSLASRPPFF.

The chain has TRBV24-1 and TRBJ2-3; TCRdb returns TRBD2, unconfirmable since there is no DNA. The CDR3 is 15 amino acids. Germline V lookup: CDR1 KGHDR, CDR2 SFDVKD. Here the CDR3 reads CATSEALPRGDTQYF.

The chain combines TRBV7-2 with TRBJ2-5; absent DNA, TCRdb's TRBD1 call cannot be checked. Germline loops: CDR1 SGHTA, CDR2 FQGNSA. This CDR3 region has 15 residues. The CDR3 protein is CASSDRADSRETQYF.

V and J are TRBV3-1 and TRBJ1-2. CDR1 is LGHDT, CDR2 YNNKEL, per germline (reference sequence). This CDR3 has 13 amino acids. The CDR3 spells CASSQEGYTGYTF.

This rearrangement joins TRBV11-1 to TRBJ1-2; no DNA is available, so the TRBD1 call from TCRdb remains unchecked. The germline V gene encodes CDR1 SGHAT and CDR2 FQDESV (reference sequence). This CDR3 region has 15 residues. The CDR3 is CASSSHTDSVYGYTF.